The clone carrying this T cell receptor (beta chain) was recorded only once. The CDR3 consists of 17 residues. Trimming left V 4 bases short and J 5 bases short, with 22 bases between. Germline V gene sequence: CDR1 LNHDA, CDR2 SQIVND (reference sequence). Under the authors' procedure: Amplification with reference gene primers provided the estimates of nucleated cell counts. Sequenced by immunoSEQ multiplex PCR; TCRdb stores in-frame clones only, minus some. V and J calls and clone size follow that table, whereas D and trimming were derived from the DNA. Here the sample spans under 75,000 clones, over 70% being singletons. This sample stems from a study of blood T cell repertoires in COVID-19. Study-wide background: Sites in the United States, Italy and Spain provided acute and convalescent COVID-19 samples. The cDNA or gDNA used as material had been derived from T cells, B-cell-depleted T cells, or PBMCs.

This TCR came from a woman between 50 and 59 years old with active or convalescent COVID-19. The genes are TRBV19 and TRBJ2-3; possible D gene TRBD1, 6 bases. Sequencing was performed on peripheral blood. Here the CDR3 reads CASSTTIFGRGQDTQYF. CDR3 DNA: TGTGCCAGTAGTACCACTATTTTCGGCAGGGGCCAAGATACGCAGTATTTT.